The clone carrying this T cell receptor (beta chain) was counted ten times or more. Its matching antigen is unknown. Preparation of TCR beta libraries was done by quantitative 5'-RACE with molecular barcodes. MiXCR, applied by TCRdb to the 5' RACE reads, yields one record per CDR3 protein. The sample carries about 390,000 distinct CDR3 sequences, approximately 20% recorded once. The sample belongs to a study of CD8 T cells in ankylosing spondylitis. Study-level points and caveats: Roughly eight highly homologous variants made up a TCR beta motif that seemed to typify ankylosing spondylitis blood. Existing reports had already noted some motif variants in reactive arthritis synovial fluid and blood.

The sequence was obtained from a male donor with ankylosing spondylitis. Sequencing input: blood, either unsorted or a sorted T cell fraction (not recorded which).

CDR3 sequence reads: CSVGGLANTGELFF. CDR3 nucleotides: TGCAGCGTGGGGGGACTAGCGAACACCGGGGAGCTGTTTTTT. J is TRBJ2-2 and V is TRBV29-1, with 8 bases identical to TRBD2. The V gene end was trimmed by 6 bases and the J gene end by 0 bases; junction bases not matched to a gene: 3. The CDR3 has 14 amino acids. Germline values: CDR1 SQVTM, CDR2 ANQGSEA.